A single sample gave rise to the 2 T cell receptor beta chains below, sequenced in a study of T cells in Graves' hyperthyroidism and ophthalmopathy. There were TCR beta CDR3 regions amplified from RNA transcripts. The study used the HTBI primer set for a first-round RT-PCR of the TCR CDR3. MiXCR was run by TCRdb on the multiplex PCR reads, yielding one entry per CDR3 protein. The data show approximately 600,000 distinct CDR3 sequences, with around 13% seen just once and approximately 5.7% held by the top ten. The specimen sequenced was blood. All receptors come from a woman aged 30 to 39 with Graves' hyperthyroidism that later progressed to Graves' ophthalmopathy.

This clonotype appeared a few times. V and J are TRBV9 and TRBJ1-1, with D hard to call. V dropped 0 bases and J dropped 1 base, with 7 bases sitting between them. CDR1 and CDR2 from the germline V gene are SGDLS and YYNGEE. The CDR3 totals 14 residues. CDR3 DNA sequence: TGTGCCAGCAGCGTAGAGGCGGGGAACACTGAAGCTTTCTTT. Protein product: CASSVEAGNTEAFF.

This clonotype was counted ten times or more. The CDR3 protein is CASSLGGHPGGGTEAFF. The CDR3 region has the DNA TGTGCCAGCAGCCTAGGGGGACACCCCGGTGGAGGAACTGAAGCTTTCTTT. This rearrangement joins TRBV7-8 to TRBJ1-1, with D possibly matching TRBD1 (6 bases). The CDR3 extends over 17 amino acids. V lost 5 bases to trimming and J lost 5 bases, with 24 bases between them. The germline V gene encodes CDR1 SGHVS and CDR2 FQNEAQ.